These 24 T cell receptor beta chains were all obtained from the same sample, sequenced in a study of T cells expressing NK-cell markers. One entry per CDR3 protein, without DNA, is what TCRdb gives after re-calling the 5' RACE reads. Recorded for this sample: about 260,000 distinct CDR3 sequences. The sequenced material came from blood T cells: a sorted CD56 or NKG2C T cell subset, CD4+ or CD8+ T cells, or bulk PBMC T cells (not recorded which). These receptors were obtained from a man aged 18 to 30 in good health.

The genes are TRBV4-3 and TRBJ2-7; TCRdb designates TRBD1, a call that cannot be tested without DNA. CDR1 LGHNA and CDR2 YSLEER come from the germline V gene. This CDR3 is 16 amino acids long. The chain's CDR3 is CASSQDLGRGNDEQYF.

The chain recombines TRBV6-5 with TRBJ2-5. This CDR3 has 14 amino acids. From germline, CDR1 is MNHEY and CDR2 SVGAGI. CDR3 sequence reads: CASSYPGASETQYF.

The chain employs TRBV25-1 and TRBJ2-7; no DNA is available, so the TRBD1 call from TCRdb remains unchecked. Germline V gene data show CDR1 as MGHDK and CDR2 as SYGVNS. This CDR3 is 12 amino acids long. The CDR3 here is CASSGARDEQYF.

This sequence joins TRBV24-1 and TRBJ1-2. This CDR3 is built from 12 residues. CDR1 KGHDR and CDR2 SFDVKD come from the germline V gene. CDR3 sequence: CATSSLEYGYTF.

This chain's CDR3 is CASFVGGGPVGETQYF. The chain carries TRBV5-1 and TRBJ2-5; absent DNA, TCRdb's TRBD2 call cannot be checked. The CDR3 runs to 16 residues. In germline, CDR1 is SGHRS, CDR2 YFSETQ.

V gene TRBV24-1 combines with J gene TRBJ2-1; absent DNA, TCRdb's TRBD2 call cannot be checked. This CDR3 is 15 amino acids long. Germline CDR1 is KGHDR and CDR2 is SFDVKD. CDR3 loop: CATSDAGLNYNEQFF.

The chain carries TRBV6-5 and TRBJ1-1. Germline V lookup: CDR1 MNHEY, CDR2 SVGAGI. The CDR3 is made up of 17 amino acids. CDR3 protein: CASSYSIRSIVNTEAFF.

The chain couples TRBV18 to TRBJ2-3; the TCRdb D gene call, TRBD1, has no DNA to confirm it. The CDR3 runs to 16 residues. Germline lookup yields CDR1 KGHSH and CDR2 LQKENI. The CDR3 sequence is CASSPLPGHHTDTQYF.

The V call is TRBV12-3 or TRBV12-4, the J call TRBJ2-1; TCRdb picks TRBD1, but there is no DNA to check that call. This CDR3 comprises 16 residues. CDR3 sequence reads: CASSLWAGGGYNEQFF.

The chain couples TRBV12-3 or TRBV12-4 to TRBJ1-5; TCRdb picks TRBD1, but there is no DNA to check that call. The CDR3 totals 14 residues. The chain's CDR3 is CASSPGGYNQPQHF.

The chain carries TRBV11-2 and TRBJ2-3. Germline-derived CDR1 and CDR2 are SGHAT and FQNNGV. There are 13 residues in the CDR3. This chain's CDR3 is CASSFDLGDTQYF.

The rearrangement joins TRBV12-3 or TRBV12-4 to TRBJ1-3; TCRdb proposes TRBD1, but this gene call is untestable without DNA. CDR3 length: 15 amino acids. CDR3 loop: CASRSTGASGNTIYF.

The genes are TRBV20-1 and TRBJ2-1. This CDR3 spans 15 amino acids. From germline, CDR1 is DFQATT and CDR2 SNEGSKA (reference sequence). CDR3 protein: CSARVGRRSYNEQFF.

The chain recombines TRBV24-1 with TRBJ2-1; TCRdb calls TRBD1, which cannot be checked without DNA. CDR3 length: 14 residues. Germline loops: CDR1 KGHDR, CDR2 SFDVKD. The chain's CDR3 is CATKKGDAENEQFF.

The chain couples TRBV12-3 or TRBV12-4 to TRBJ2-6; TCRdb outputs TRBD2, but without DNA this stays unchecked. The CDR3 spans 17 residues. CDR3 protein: CASSLLAAVSGANVLTF.

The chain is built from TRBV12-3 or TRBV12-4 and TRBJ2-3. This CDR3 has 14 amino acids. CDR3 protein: CASSLSGDTDTQYF.

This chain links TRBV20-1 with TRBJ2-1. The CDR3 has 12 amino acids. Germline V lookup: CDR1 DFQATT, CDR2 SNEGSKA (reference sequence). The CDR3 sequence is CSARLVLDEQFF.

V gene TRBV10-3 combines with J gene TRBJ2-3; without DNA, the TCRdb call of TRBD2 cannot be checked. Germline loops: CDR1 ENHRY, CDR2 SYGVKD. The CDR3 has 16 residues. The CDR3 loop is CAISGESGTSTDTQYF.

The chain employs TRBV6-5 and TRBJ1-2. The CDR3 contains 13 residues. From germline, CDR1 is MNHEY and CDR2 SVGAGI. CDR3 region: CASSSVRGEGYTF.

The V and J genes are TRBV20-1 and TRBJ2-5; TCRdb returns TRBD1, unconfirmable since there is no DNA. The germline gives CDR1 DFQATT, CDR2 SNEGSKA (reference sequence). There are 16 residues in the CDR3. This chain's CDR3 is CSASGTPGQGRETQYF.

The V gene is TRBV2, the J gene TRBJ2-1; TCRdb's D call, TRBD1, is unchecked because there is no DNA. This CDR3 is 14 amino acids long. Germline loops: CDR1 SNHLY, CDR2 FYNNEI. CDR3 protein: CASILRGGYNEQFF. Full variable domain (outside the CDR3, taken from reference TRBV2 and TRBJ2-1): EPEVTQTPSHQVTQMGQEVILRCVPISNHLYFYWYRQILGQKVEFLVSFYNNEISEKSEIFDDQFSVERPDGSNFTLKIRSTKLEDSAMYFCASILRGGYNEQFFGPGTRLTVL.

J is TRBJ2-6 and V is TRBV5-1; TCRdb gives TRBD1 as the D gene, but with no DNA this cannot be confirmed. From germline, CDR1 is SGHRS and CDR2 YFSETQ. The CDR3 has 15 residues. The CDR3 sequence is CASNQGTSGANVLTF. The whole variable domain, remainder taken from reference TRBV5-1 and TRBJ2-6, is KAGVTQTPRYLIKTRGQQVTLSCSPISGHRSVSWYQQTPGQGLQFLFEYFSETQRNKGNFPGRFSGRQFSNSRSEMNVSTLELGDSALYLCASNQGTSGANVLTFGAGSRLTVL.

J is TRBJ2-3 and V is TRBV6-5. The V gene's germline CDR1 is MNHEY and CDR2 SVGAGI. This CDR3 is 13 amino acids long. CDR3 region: CASSWTSRDTQYF.

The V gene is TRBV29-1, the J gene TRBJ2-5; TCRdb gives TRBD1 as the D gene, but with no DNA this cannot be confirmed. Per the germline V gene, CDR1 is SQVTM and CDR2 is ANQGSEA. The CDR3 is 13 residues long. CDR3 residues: CSAGDSPRETQYF.